Detailed here is one T cell receptor beta chain. The data derive from a study of blood T cell repertoires in COVID-19. Background on the study: From T cells, B-cell-depleted T cells, or PBMCs came the material, which was cDNA or gDNA.

From germline, CDR1 is MNHEY and CDR2 SMNVEV (reference sequence). V was clipped by 2 bases and J by 5 bases, with 9 bases between them. The CDR3 totals 13 residues. Sequencing was performed with immunoSEQ multiplex PCR; in TCRdb, only in-frame clones are kept and a portion is missing. The data hold some 100,000 clones, with around 85% observed a single time. The rearrangement uses TRBV27 and TRBJ1-2, with no clear D. The clonotype was recovered from a woman aged 70-85 years with active or convalescent COVID-19. Sequenced sample: peripheral blood. The CDR3: CASSLNEQYGYTF. For the CDR3, the DNA is TGTGCCAGCAGTTTAAATGAACAGTATGGCTACACCTTC.